This is a list of T cell receptor beta chains from one sample in a study of blood T cell repertoires in COVID-19. Profiling relied on immunoSEQ multiplex PCR, and the TCRdb table lists in-frame clones only, not all of them. The sample consists of fewer than 35,000 clones, roughly 87% of them appearing once. Sequenced input: peripheral blood. Every receptor here comes from a man of 80 years or more with acute or convalescent COVID-19. Both conserved end residues are part of each CDR3. D genes are given only for firm matches. Size is stated for part of the rows, as once, few or many counts, or as a class when the clone is expanded.

j_call v_call clone_size d_call cdr3_aa cdr3_nt
TRBJ1-1 TRBV18 - - CASSPQIRRGGTEAFF TGTGCCAGCTCACCCCAAATCAGGAGGGGCGGCACTGAAGCTTTCTTT
TRBJ2-1 TRBV30 once - CAWSGTRTYNEQFF TGTGCCTGGAGTGGGACAAGGACCTACAATGAGCAGTTCTTC
TRBJ2-2 TRBV18 - TRBD1 CASSSHRGATGELFF TGTGCCAGCTCATCCCACAGGGGGGCCACCGGGGAGCTGTTTTTT
TRBJ2-7 TRBV19 few - CASSSNPGEYEQYF TGTGCCAGTAGTTCTAATCCAGGGGAGTACGAGCAGTACTTC
TRBJ1-4 TRBV14 few - CASSPREGATNEKLFF TGTGCCAGCAGCCCACGTGAGGGAGCGACTAATGAAAAACTGTTTTTT
TRBJ1-5 TRBV30 - - CAWSAAGSNQPQHF TGTGCCTGGAGTGCCGCAGGGAGCAATCAGCCCCAGCATTTT
TRBJ1-2 TRBV18 - TRBD1 CASRTTGSDGYTF TGTGCCAGCCGAACGACAGGGTCGGATGGCTACACCTTC
TRBJ1-2 TRBV19 - TRBD1 CASKAGTGDGYTF TGTGCCAGTAAAGCTGGGACAGGGGATGGCTACACCTTC
TRBJ2-7 TRBV19 once - CASSGTPSTYEQYF TGTGCCAGCAGTGGGACTCCCTCGACCTACGAGCAGTACTTC
TRBJ1-1 TRBV18 - - CASSPGQNTEAFF TGTGCCAGCTCACCGGGCCAGAACACTGAAGCTTTCTTT
TRBJ1-1 TRBV27 - TRBD1 CASSSTLGTGIWGMNTEAFF TGTGCCAGCAGTTCGACACTCGGGACAGGGATCTGGGGGATGAACACTGAAGCTTTCTTT
TRBJ1-3 TRBV15 - - CATSNSLSGNTIYF TGTGCCACCAGCAACTCCCTCTCTGGAAACACCATATATTTT
TRBJ2-7 TRBV28 once TRBD1 CASSLRYRWTGGYEQYF TGTGCCAGCAGTTTACGTTATCGCTGGACAGGGGGGTACGAGCAGTACTTC
TRBJ1-3 TRBV5-1 - - CASSLVGDTIYF TGCGCCAGCAGCTTGGTCGGGGACACCATATATTTT
TRBJ1-1 TRBV27 few - CASSLFRNTEAFF TGTGCCAGCAGTTTATTCAGGAACACTGAAGCTTTCTTT
TRBJ2-7 TRBV7-9 - TRBD1 CASSLTGESYEQYF TGTGCCAGCAGCTTAACAGGGGAATCATACGAGCAGTACTTC
TRBJ2-1 TRBV9 - - CASSVGQGISYNEQFF TGTGCCAGCAGCGTAGGGCAGGGAATCTCCTACAATGAGCAGTTCTTC
TRBJ1-5 TRBV18 - TRBD1 CASSPGTGALNQPQHF TGTGCCAGCTCACCCGGGACAGGGGCCCTCAATCAGCCCCAGCATTTT
TRBJ1-2 TRBV28 - - CASSLGRSSGRRDYGYTF TGTGCCAGCAGTTTAGGCCGGTCCTCGGGGAGGAGGGACTATGGCTACACCTTC
TRBJ1-4 TRBV7-2 - TRBD1 CASSLGTGGAGYEKLFF TGTGCCAGCAGCTTAGGAACAGGGGGCGCGGGTTATGAAAAACTGTTTTTT
TRBJ1-5 TRBV30 - - CAWSGGLGPQHF TGTGCCTGGAGTGGTGGCCTAGGGCCCCAGCATTTT
TRBJ2-7 TRBV10-3 - TRBD2 CATGTSGGYEQYF TGTGCCACCGGGACTAGCGGGGGCTACGAGCAGTACTTC
TRBJ2-7 TRBV19 - - CASSAPGSGFEQYF TGTGCCAGTAGTGCCCCGGGGTCGGGGTTCGAGCAGTACTTC
TRBJ1-1 TRBV5-6 - - CASSMAGALEAFF TGTGCCAGCAGCATGGCAGGGGCCCTAGAAGCTTTCTTT
TRBJ1-3 TRBV7-2 - - CASSFPGQFSGNTIYF TGTGCCAGCAGCTTTCCGGGACAATTCTCTGGAAACACCATATATTTT
TRBJ1-1 TRBV7-2 - TRBD1 CASSLANRGVAFF TGTGCCAGCAGCTTAGCGAACAGGGGAGTAGCTTTCTTT
TRBJ1-2 TRBV5-6 - TRBD1 CASSRGQRTNYGYTF TGTGCCAGCAGCAGGGGACAGCGTACTAACTATGGCTACACCTTC
TRBJ1-2 TRBV24-1 - - CATSDSAQGAYGYTF TGTGCCACCAGTGATTCTGCACAGGGCGCCTATGGCTACACCTTC
TRBJ1-4 TRBV4-2 - - CASSQDPGVANEKLFF TGTGCCAGCAGCCAAGACCCGGGGGTAGCTAATGAAAAACTGTTTTTT
TRBJ2-7 TRBV12-3/TRBV12-4 few - CASRRTGSYEQYF TGTGCCAGCAGACGTACTGGTTCCTACGAGCAGTACTTC
TRBJ1-1 TRBV19 - - CASSSLAAEAFF TGTGCCAGTAGTAGCCTAGCGGCTGAAGCTTTCTTT
TRBJ1-6 TRBV5-1 - - CASSLWGRGDSPLHF TGCGCCAGCAGCTTGTGGGGCAGGGGAGATTCACCCCTCCACTTT
TRBJ1-1 TRBV28 - - CASGQLRNTEAFF TGTGCCAGCGGACAGCTAAGGAACACTGAAGCTTTCTTT
TRBJ1-6 TRBV6-4 - TRBD1 CASSDDRGRSPLHF TGTGCCAGCAGTGACGACAGGGGAAGGTCACCCCTCCACTTT
TRBJ2-2 TRBV7-8 few TRBD1 CASSLPRQGGSGELFF TGTGCCAGCAGCTTACCCCGACAGGGTGGTTCCGGGGAGCTGTTTTTT
TRBJ2-7 TRBV5-1 - TRBD2 CASSPLAGGPYEQYF TGCGCCAGCAGCCCCCTAGCGGGAGGGCCTTACGAGCAGTACTTC
TRBJ1-2 TRBV11-3 - - CASSAGVPFGGYTF TGTGCCAGCAGCGCGGGGGTGCCGTTCGGGGGCTACACCTTC